These 24 T cell receptor beta chains came from one sample sequenced in a study of shared clonotypes between healthy human individuals. Some clones are missing from TCRdb's copy, which holds only in-frame ones; the method was immunoSEQ multiplex PCR. The repertoire includes some 1,400,000 clones, approximately 97% of them detected once, and approximately 1.1% sits in the top ten. Sequenced sample: naive CD4+ T cells sorted from blood. Subset meaning: CD45RA+ positively selected. The receptors here all came from a man aged 25 to 40 in good health.

V and J are TRBV5-1 and TRBJ2-1; 9 nucleotides match TRBD2. Per germline, CDR1 SGHRS and CDR2 YFSETQ. This CDR3 has 14 amino acids. Germline trimming cut 4 bases from V and 8 bases from J; bases unmatched to any gene: 7. The CDR3 DNA reads TGCGCCAGCAGCCCTATAGCGGGAGCCCATGAGCAGTTCTTC. Its protein product is CASSPIAGAHEQFF. Variable domain in full (rest from reference TRBV5-1 and TRBJ2-1): KAGVTQTPRYLIKTRGQQVTLSCSPISGHRSVSWYQQTPGQGLQFLFEYFSETQRNKGNFPGRFSGRQFSNSRSEMNVSTLELGDSALYLCASSPIAGAHEQFFGPGTRLTVL.

This clone came up once. The chain combines TRBV7-2 with TRBJ1-2; D is undetermined. Germline V gene sequence: CDR1 SGHTA, CDR2 FQGNSA. V lost 5 bases, J lost 1 base, and 11 bases lay in between. CDR3 length: 14 amino acids. CDR3 bases: TGTGCCAGCAGCGCTGGGAGATATAACTATGGCTACACCTTC. Protein product: CASSAGRYNYGYTF.

This chain uses TRBV9 with TRBJ2-1; the D is unclear. Germline assignment: CDR1 SGDLS and CDR2 YYNGEE. This CDR3 is built from 13 residues. V was cut by 7 bases and J by 6 bases, with 14 bases left in between. In nucleotides, the CDR3 is TGTGCCAGCGCCCCGGCTTTGGTCAATGAGCAGTTCTTC. Translation: CASAPALVNEQFF.

This clone appeared a single time. The chain employs TRBV29-1 and TRBJ1-4; perhaps TRBD1 as D (6 bases). In germline, CDR1 is SQVTM, CDR2 ANQGSEA. This CDR3 contains 13 residues. V was shortened by 5 bases and J by 6 bases, with 13 bases between the two germline ends. The DNA of the CDR3 is TGCAGCGTTCTACAGGACAGCTATGAAAAACTGTTTTTT. This gives the protein CSVLQDSYEKLFF.

J is TRBJ2-1 and V is TRBV7-6; maybe TRBD2 (6 bases). This CDR3 has 12 amino acids. Trimming shortened V by 3 bases and J by 6 bases, and 6 bases separated the two germline ends. Per germline, CDR1 SGHVS and CDR2 FNYEAQ. The DNA of the CDR3 is TGTGCCAGCAGCTTTAGCGGCAATGAGCAGTTCTTC. Its translation is CASSFSGNEQFF.

With regard to this clone: The junction differs from germline at one of its ends, possibly a read error. The CDR3 nucleotides are TGTGCTAGCAGTCCCGGGACAGGTTCAGTTACCCAGTACTTC. It codes for CASSPGTGSVTQYF. The chain carries TRBV7-7 and TRBJ2-5; 8 bases fit TRBD1. Germline loops: CDR1 SSHAT, CDR2 FNYEAQ (reference sequence). The CDR3 is made up of 14 amino acids.

This clone was picked up one time. This rearrangement joins TRBV10-1 to TRBJ2-1, with TRBD2 identical over 7 bases. Germline V lookup: CDR1 WNHNN, CDR2 SYGVQD (reference sequence). The CDR3 is made up of 14 amino acids. The V segment lost 3 bases and the J segment 9 bases; nucleotides outside the gene matches: 8. The CDR3 nucleotides are TGCGCCAGCAGTGACCTTCGGACTAGTAGTGAGCAGTTCTTC. Translated: CASSDLRTSSEQFF.

The genes are TRBV7-9 and TRBJ2-3; TRBD2 agrees at 8 bases. CDR1 is SEHNR and CDR2 is FQNEAQ in the germline V gene (reference sequence). The CDR3 covers 17 residues. V shed 3 bases, J shed 0 bases, and the junction held 8 bases outside the gene matches. This CDR3 is CASSFTSSSGSTDTQYF. The CDR3 DNA follows: TGTGCCAGCAGCTTTACGTCATCTAGCGGGAGCACAGATACGCAGTATTTT.

CDR3 bases: TGTGCCAGCAGCCGCACGGGGGGTGCTTTCTTCGAGCAGTACTTC. Translating gives CASSRTGGAFFEQYF. The J gene is TRBJ2-7, the V gene TRBV27, with 7 positions matching TRBD2. Germline V gene lookup returns CDR1 MNHEY and CDR2 SMNVEV (reference sequence). The CDR3 is 15 residues long. Trimming at V came to 6 bases and at J to 6 bases, leaving 14 bases not matched to a gene.

The chain uses TRBV5-1 and TRBJ2-3; 8 bases align to TRBD2. V trimming: 0 bases; J trimming: 3 bases; junction bases outside the gene matches: 3. The CDR3 sequence is 15 residues long. Germline V gene data show CDR1 as SGHRS and CDR2 as YFSETQ. The CDR3 here is CASSLERERTDTQYF. DNA of the CDR3: TGCGCCAGCAGCTTGGAGCGGGAGAGGACAGATACGCAGTATTTT.

V and J are TRBV5-1 and TRBJ2-2; 11 bases fit TRBD2. V gave up 4 bases and J gave up 2 bases; unmatched junction bases: 7. CDR3 length: 17 residues. CDR1 and CDR2 (germline): SGHRS, YFSETQ. The CDR3 DNA reads TGCGCCAGCAGCCTATTCGGACTAGCGGGTAACACCGGGGAGCTGTTTTTT. Translated: CASSLFGLAGNTGELFF.

The chain has TRBV27 and TRBJ1-2, with D possibly being TRBD1 (5 bases). The CDR3 consists of 13 residues. Germline V lookup: CDR1 MNHEY, CDR2 SMNVEV (reference sequence). Trimming removed 4 bases from V and 2 bases from J, with 8 bases in between. This chain's CDR3 is CASSSRENYGYTF. CDR3 nucleotides: TGTGCCAGCAGTTCCAGGGAGAACTATGGCTACACCTTC.

The rearrangement joins TRBV5-1 to TRBJ2-3; 7 nucleotides line up with TRBD2. The ends lost 4 bases at V and 0 bases at J; junction bases unmatched: 17. The CDR3 consists of 19 residues. Germline V lookup: CDR1 SGHRS, CDR2 YFSETQ. CDR3 coding DNA: TGCGCCAGCAGCGGTCCCCCAACTCATAGCGGGTCTAGCACAGATACGCAGTATTTT. Amino acids: CASSGPPTHSGSSTDTQYF.

The CDR3 spells CASSEDWGKRETQYF. CDR3 bases: TGTGCCAGCAGTGAAGATTGGGGGAAAAGAGAGACCCAGTACTTC. The chain carries TRBV2 and TRBJ2-5; the D call may be TRBD1 or TRBD2 (5 bases each). This CDR3 spans 15 amino acids. Germline CDR1 and CDR2: SNHLY and FYNNEI. The germline V and J ends were trimmed by 1 base and 4 bases, with 13 bases remaining between them.

This clone came up once. This sequence joins TRBV10-3 and TRBJ2-1; 10 bases are a match to TRBD2. Losses at the gene ends were 4 bases for V and 8 bases for J; bases not matched to a gene: 17. Per the germline V gene, CDR1 is ENHRY and CDR2 is SYGVKD. The CDR3 extends over 18 amino acids. The CDR3 bases are TGTGCCATCAGTGTGGGGCCAAGTGTCCTAGCGGGAGTTCATGAGCAGTTCTTC. Its protein is CAISVGPSVLAGVHEQFF.

The gene calls are TRBV20-1 and TRBJ2-7, with D unresolved. Per germline, CDR1 DFQATT and CDR2 SNEGSKA (reference sequence). Trimming cost V 3 bases and J 6 bases, with 9 bases left between them. This CDR3 contains 11 residues. CDR3 loop: CSARPLSEQYF. For the CDR3, the DNA is TGCAGTGCTAGGCCCCTAAGCGAGCAGTACTTC.

The V call is TRBV5-6, the J call TRBJ2-1; D assignment may be TRBD1 or TRBD2 (5 bases each). The CDR3 totals 16 residues. Trimming removed 3 bases at V and 5 bases at J, with 18 bases between. Germline V lookup: CDR1 SGHDT, CDR2 YYEEEE. The CDR3 DNA reads TGTGCCAGCAGCTCGGGACCGCCCCCTATCCACAATGAGCAGTTCTTC. Translated: CASSSGPPPIHNEQFF.

The chain couples TRBV5-8 to TRBJ1-2; D not certain. This CDR3 region has 15 residues. Germline assignment: CDR1 SGHTS and CDR2 YDEGEE. Trimming stripped 0 bases from V and 5 bases from J, with 14 bases between. The DNA for the CDR3 is TGTGCCAGCAGCTTGGGGTCAGCCAGGTTTTATGGCTACACCTTC. Translating it yields CASSLGSARFYGYTF.

The J gene is TRBJ2-2, the V gene TRBV7-8, with 9 nucleotides matching TRBD1. The CDR3 spans 16 residues. Germline V gene lookup returns CDR1 SGHVS and CDR2 FQNEAQ. J gave up 4 bases and V 5 bases, and 8 bases lay outside the gene matches. CDR3 residues: CASSRRTGELTGELFF. Here the CDR3 DNA reads TGTGCCAGCAGCAGAAGGACAGGGGAGCTCACCGGGGAGCTGTTTTTT.

This chain uses TRBV2 with TRBJ1-5; no clear D. The germline V gene encodes CDR1 SNHLY and CDR2 FYNNEI. V was pared by 1 base and J by 4 bases, with 14 bases between. The CDR3 extends over 16 amino acids. CDR3 sequence reads: CASSEGVSLRNQPQHF. As DNA, the CDR3 is TGTGCCAGCAGTGAAGGGGTTTCTCTCCGTAATCAGCCCCAGCATTTT.

The chain uses TRBV9 and TRBJ2-1; D remains unclear. The V and J ends lost 4 bases and 8 bases respectively, with 19 bases between them. Germline CDR1 and CDR2: SGDLS and YYNGEE. This CDR3 is 15 amino acids long. The CDR3 protein is CASSLSSNPQYEQFF. CDR3 bases: TGTGCCAGCAGCCTTTCTAGTAACCCACAATATGAGCAGTTCTTC. Looking up the rest from reference TRBV9 and TRBJ2-1 gives the full variable domain: DSGVTQTPKHLITATGQRVTLRCSPRSGDLSVYWYQQSLDQGLQFLIQYYNGEERAKGNILERFSAQQFPDLHSELNLSSLELGDSALYFCASSLSSNPQYEQFFGPGTRLTVL.

This rearrangement joins TRBV15 to TRBJ2-1, with TRBD2 identical over 14 bases. The CDR3 spans 19 residues. With V trimmed by 0 bases and J by 11 bases, 15 bases remained unmatched. Germline V gene sequence: CDR1 LNHNV, CDR2 YYDKDF (reference sequence). This CDR3 is CATSRDDRPGLAGVRKQFF. CDR3 nucleotides: TGTGCCACCAGCAGAGATGATAGGCCGGGACTAGCGGGAGTCAGAAAGCAGTTCTTC.

About this clone: One end of the junction varies from germline; a read error may be responsible. At the DNA level, this CDR3 is encoded by other sequences in the same sample as well. The gene calls are TRBV11-2 and TRBJ2-5; no firm D call. CDR1 is SGHAT and CDR2 is FQNNGV in the germline V gene. The CDR3 runs 14 residues. The CDR3 DNA follows: TGTGCCAGCAGCCCCCGGCGAGGCCAAGAAACCCAGTACTTC. Protein product: CASSPRRGQETQYF.

V and J are TRBV19 and TRBJ2-7; 8 bases map to TRBD1. Germline CDR1 and CDR2: LNHDA and SQIVND (reference sequence). After removal of 5 bases from V and 0 bases from J, the junction contained 6 bases not matched to a gene. The CDR3 contains 15 residues. CDR3 residues: CASSPRQGNSYEQYF. Here the CDR3 DNA reads TGTGCCAGTAGTCCCAGACAGGGGAACTCCTACGAGCAGTACTTC.